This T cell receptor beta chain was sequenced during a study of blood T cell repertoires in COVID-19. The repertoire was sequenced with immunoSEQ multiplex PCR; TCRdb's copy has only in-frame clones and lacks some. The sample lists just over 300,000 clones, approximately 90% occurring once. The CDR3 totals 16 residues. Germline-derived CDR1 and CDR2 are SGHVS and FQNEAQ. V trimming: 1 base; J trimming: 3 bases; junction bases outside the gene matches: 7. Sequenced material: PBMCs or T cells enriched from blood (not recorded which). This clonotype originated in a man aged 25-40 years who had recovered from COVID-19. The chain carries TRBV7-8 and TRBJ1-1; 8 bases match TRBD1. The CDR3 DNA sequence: TGTGCCAGCAGCTTAGGCAGGGGGCTTGGGTACACTGAAGCTTTCTTT. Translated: CASSLGRGLGYTEAFF. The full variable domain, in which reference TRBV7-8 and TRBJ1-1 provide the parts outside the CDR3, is GAGVSQSPRYKVAKRGQDVALRCDPISGHVSLFWYQQALGQGPEFLTYFQNEAQLDKSGLPSDRFFAERPEGSVSTLKIQRTQQEDSAVYLCASSLGRGLGYTEAFFGQGTRLTVV.